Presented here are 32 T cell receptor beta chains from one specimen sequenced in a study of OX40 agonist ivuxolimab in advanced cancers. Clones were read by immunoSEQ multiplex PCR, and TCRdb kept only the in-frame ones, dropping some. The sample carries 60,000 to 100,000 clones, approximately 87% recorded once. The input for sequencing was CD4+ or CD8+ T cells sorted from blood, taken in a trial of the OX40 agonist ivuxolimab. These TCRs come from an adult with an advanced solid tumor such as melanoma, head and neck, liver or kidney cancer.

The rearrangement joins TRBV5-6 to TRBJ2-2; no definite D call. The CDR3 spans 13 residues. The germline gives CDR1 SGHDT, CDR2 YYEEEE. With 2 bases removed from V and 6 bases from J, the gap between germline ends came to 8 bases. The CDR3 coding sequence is TGTGCCAGCAGCTTAGGACCTCCCGGGGAGCTGTTTTTT. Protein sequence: CASSLGPPGELFF.

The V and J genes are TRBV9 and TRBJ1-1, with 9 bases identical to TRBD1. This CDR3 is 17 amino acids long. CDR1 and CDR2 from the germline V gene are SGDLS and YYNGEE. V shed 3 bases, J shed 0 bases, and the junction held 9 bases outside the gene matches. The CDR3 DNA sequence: TGTGCCAGCAGCGCCCCCCCGGGACAGGGCCTGAACACTGAAGCTTTCTTT. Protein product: CASSAPPGQGLNTEAFF.

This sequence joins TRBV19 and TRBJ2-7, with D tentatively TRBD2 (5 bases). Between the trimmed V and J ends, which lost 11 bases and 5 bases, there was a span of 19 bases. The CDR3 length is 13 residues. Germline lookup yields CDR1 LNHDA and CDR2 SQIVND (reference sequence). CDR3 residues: CAGHLGRPNEQYF. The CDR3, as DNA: TGTGCCGGCCACTTAGGGAGACCGAACGAGCAGTACTTC.

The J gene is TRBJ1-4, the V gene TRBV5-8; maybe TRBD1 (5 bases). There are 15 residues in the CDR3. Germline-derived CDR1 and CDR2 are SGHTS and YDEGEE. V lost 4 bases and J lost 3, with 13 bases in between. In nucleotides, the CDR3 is TGTGCCAGCAGCCAGGGCCGGCTGGCTAATGAAAAACTGTTTTTT. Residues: CASSQGRLANEKLFF.

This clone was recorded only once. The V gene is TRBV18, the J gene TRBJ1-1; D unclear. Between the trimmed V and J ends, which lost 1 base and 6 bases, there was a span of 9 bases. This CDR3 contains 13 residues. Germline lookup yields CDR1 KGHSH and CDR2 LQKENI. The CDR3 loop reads CASSPRQEAEAFF. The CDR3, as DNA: TGTGCCAGCTCACCACGTCAGGAAGCTGAAGCTTTCTTT.

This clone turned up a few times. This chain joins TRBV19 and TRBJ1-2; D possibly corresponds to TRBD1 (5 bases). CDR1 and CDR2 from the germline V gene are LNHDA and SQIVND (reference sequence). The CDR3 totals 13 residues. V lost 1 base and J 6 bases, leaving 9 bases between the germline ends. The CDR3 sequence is CASSIVGRDGYTF. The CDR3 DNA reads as TGTGCCAGTAGTATAGTTGGCAGGGATGGCTACACCTTC.

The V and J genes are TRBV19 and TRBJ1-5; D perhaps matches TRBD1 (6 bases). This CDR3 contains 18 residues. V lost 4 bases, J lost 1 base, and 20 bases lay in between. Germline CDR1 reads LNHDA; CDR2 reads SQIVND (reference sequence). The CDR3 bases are TGTGCCAGTAGTAGCCCACAGGGTGAACGGAGGAGCAATCAGCCCCAGCATTTT. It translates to CASSSPQGERRSNQPQHF.

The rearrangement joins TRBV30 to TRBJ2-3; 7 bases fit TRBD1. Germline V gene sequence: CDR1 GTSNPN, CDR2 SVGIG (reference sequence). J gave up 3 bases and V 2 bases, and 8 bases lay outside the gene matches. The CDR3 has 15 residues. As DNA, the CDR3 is TGTGCCTGGAGTCTCACAGGGGTTTGGACAGATACGCAGTATTTT. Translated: CAWSLTGVWTDTQYF. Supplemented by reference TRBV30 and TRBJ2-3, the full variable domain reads SQTIHQWPATLVQPVGSPLSLECTVEGTSNPNLYWYRQAAGRGLQLLFYSVGIGQISSEVPQNLSASRPQDRQFILSSKKLLLSDSGFYLCAWSLTGVWTDTQYFGPGTRLTVL.

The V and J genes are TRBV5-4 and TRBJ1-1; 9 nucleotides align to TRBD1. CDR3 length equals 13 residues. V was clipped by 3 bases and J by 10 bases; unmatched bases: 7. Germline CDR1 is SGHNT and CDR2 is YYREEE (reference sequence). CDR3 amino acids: CASSYYRGPGAFF. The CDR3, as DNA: TGTGCCAGCAGCTACTACAGGGGGCCGGGAGCTTTCTTT.

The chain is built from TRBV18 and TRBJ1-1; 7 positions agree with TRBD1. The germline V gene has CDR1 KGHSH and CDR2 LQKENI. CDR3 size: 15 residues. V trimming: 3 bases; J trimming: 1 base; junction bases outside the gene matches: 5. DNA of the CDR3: TGTGCCAGCTCACCTCCGGGGACAGCGAACACTGAAGCTTTCTTT. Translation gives CASSPPGTANTEAFF.

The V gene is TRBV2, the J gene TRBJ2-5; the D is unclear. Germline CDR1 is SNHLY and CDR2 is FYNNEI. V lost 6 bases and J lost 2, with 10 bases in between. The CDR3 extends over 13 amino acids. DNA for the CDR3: TGTGCCAGCAGAGTGATGCCTCAAGAGACCCAGTACTTC. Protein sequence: CASRVMPQETQYF. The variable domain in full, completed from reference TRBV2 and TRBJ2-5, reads EPEVTQTPSHQVTQMGQEVILRCVPISNHLYFYWYRQILGQKVEFLVSFYNNEISEKSEIFDDQFSVERPDGSNFTLKIRSTKLEDSAMYFCASRVMPQETQYFGPGTRLLVL.

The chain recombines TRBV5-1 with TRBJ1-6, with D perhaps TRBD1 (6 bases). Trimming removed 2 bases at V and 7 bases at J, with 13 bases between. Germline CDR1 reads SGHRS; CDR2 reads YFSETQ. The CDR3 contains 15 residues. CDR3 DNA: TGCGCCAGCAGCTTTTCAGGGGATTTAAATTCACCCCTCCACTTT. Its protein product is CASSFSGDLNSPLHF. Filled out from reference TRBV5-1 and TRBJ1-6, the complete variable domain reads KAGVTQTPRYLIKTRGQQVTLSCSPISGHRSVSWYQQTPGQGLQFLFEYFSETQRNKGNFPGRFSGRQFSNSRSEMNVSTLELGDSALYLCASSFSGDLNSPLHFGNGTRLTVT.

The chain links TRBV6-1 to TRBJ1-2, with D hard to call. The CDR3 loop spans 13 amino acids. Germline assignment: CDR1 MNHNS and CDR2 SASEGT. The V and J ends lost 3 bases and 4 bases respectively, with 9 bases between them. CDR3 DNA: TGTGCCAGCAGTGAGCCCAACTTCTATGGCTACACCTTC. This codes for CASSEPNFYGYTF.

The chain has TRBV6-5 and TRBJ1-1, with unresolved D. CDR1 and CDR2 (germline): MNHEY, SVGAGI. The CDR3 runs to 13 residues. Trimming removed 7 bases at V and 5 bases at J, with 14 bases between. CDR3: CASTLQSSTEAFF. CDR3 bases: TGTGCCAGCACCCTCCAATCTAGTACTGAAGCTTTCTTT.

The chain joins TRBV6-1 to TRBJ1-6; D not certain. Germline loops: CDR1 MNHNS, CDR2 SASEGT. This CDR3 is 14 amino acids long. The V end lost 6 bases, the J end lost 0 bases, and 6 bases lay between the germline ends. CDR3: CASRPSSYNSPLHF. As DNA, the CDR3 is TGTGCCAGCAGGCCAAGCTCCTATAATTCACCCCTCCACTTT.

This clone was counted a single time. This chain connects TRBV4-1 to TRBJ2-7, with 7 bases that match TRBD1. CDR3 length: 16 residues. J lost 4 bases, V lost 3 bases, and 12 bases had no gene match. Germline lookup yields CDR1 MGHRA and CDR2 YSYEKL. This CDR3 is CASSQEPTGSGYEQYF. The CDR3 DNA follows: TGCGCCAGCAGCCAGGAACCGACAGGGTCGGGATACGAGCAGTACTTC.

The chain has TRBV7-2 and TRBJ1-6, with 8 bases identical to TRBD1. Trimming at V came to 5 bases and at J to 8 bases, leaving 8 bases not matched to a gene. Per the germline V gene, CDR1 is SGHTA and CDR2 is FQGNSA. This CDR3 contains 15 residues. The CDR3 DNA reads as TGTGCCAGCAGCATTGGGACAGGAATCCATTCACCCCTCCACTTT. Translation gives CASSIGTGIHSPLHF.

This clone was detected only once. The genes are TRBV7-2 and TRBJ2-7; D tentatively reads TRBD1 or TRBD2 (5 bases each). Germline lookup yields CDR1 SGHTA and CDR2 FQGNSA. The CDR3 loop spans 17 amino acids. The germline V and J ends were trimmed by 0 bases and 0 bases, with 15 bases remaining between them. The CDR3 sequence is CASSLAMVEGTSYEQYF. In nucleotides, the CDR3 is TGTGCCAGCAGCTTAGCGATGGTAGAAGGGACCTCCTACGAGCAGTACTTC. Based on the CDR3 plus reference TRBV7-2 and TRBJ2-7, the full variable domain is GAGVSQSPSNKVTEKGKDVELRCDPISGHTALYWYRQSLGQGLEFLIYFQGNSAPDKSGLPSDRFSAERTGGSVSTLTIQRTQQEDSAVYLCASSLAMVEGTSYEQYFGPGTRLTVT.

The CDR3 region is CASSYGQLEKLFF. Here the CDR3 DNA reads TGTGCCAGCAGCTATGGACAGCTTGAAAAACTGTTTTTT. This chain connects TRBV7-2 to TRBJ1-4; D possibly corresponds to TRBD1 (6 bases). In germline, CDR1 is SGHTA, CDR2 FQGNSA. This CDR3 is built from 13 residues. V lost 4 bases, J lost 7 bases, and 10 bases lay in between. Full variable domain (outside the CDR3, taken from reference TRBV7-2 and TRBJ1-4): GAGVSQSPSNKVTEKGKDVELRCDPISGHTALYWYRQSLGQGLEFLIYFQGNSAPDKSGLPSDRFSAERTGGSVSTLTIQRTQQEDSAVYLCASSYGQLEKLFFGSGTQLSVL.

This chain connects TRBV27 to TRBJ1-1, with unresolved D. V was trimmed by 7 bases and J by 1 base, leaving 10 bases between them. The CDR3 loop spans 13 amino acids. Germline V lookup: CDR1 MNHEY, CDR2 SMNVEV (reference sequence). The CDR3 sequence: CASTRRENTEAFF. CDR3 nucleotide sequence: TGTGCCAGCACCCGCCGGGAGAACACTGAAGCTTTCTTT.

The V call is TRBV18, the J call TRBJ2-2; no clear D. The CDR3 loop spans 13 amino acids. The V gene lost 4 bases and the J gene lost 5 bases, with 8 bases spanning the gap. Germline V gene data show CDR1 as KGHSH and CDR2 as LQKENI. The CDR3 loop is CASSQWGTGELFF. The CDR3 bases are TGTGCCAGCTCACAATGGGGAACCGGGGAGCTGTTTTTT. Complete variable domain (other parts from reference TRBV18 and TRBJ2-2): NAGVMQNPRHLVRRRGQEARLRCSPMKGHSHVYWYRQLPEEGLKFMVYLQKENIIDESGMPKERFSAEFPKEGPSILRIQQVVRGDSAAYFCASSQWGTGELFFGEGSRLTVL.

In DNA form, the CDR3 reads TGTGCCAGCAGTTCGTCAGAGGGGGAACTCTATGGCTACACCTTC. Translating it yields CASSSSEGELYGYTF. The chain joins TRBV27 to TRBJ1-2; D may be TRBD1 (6 bases). The V and J ends lost 4 bases and 4 bases respectively, with 16 bases between them. Germline values: CDR1 MNHEY, CDR2 SMNVEV (reference sequence). The CDR3 is made up of 15 amino acids.

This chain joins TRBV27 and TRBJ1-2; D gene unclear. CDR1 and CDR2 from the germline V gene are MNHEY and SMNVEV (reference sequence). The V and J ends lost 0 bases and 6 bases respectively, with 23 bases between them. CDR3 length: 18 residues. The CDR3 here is CASSLSSFGRGTIDGYTF. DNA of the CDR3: TGTGCCAGCAGTTTATCCTCATTCGGACGTGGAACTATCGATGGCTACACCTTC.

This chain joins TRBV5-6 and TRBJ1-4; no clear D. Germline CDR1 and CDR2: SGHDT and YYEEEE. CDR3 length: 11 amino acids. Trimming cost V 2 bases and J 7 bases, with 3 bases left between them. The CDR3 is CASSFGEKLFF. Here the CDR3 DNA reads TGTGCCAGCAGCTTCGGTGAAAAACTGTTTTTT.

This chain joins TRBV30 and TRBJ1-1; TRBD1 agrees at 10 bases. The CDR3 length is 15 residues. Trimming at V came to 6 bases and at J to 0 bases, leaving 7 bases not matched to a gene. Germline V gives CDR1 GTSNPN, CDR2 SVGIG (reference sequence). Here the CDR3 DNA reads TGTGCCTGCTACAGGACAGGGGGGCTGAACACTGAAGCTTTCTTT. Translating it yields CACYRTGGLNTEAFF.

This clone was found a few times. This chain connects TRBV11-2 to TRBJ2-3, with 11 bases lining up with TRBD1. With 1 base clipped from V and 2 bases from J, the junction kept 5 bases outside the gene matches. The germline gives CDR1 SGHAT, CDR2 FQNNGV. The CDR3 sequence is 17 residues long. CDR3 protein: CASSLGGTGGNTDTQYF. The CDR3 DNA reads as TGTGCCAGCAGCTTAGGGGGGACAGGGGGTAACACAGATACGCAGTATTTT.

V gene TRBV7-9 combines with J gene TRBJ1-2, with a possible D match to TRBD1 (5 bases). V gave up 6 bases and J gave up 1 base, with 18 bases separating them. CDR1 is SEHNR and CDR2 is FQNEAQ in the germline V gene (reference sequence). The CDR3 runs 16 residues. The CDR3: CASSADGAAGNYGYTF. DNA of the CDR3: TGTGCCAGCAGTGCGGACGGGGCGGCCGGTAACTATGGCTACACCTTC. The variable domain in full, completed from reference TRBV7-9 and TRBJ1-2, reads DTGVSQNPRHKITKRGQNVTFRCDPISEHNRLYWYRQTLGQGPEFLTYFQNEAQLEKSRLLSDRFSAERPKGSFSTLEIQRTEQGDSAMYLCASSADGAAGNYGYTFGSGTRLTVV.

CDR3 sequence (DNA): TGTGCCAGCTCACCGGGACTAGGGTATTCGAATGAGCAGTTCTTC. It translates to CASSPGLGYSNEQFF. The V and J genes are TRBV18 and TRBJ2-1; 8 bases fit TRBD2. There are 15 residues in the CDR3. V lost 3 bases and J lost 7; bases outside the gene matches: 8. The V gene's germline CDR1 is KGHSH and CDR2 LQKENI.

CDR3 nucleotides: TGCAGCGTTGAAGGTACCAGGGAGGGCGAAAAACTGTTTTTT. Its protein is CSVEGTREGEKLFF. This chain connects TRBV29-1 to TRBJ1-4; D may be TRBD1 (5 bases). The germline gives CDR1 SQVTM, CDR2 ANQGSEA. There are 14 residues in the CDR3. V gave up 1 base and J gave up 8 bases, with 14 bases separating them.

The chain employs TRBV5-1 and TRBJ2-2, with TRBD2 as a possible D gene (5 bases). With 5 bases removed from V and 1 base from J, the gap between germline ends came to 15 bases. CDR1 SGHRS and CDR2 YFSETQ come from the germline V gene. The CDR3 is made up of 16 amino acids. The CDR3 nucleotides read TGCGCCAGCAGGAGTCTCTCGGGGTTGAACACCGGGGAGCTGTTTTTT. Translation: CASRSLSGLNTGELFF.

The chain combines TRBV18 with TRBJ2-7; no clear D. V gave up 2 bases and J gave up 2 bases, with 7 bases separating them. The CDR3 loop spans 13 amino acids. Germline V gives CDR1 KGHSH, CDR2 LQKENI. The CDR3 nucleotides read TGTGCCAGCTCACCATCTGGACCCTACGAGCAGTACTTC. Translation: CASSPSGPYEQYF. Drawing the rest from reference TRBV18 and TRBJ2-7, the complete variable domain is NAGVMQNPRHLVRRRGQEARLRCSPMKGHSHVYWYRQLPEEGLKFMVYLQKENIIDESGMPKERFSAEFPKEGPSILRIQQVVRGDSAAYFCASSPSGPYEQYFGPGTRLTVT.

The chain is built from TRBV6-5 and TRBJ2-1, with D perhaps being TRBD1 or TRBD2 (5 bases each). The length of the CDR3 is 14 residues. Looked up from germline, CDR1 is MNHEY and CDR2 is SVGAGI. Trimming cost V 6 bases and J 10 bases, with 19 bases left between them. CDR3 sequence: CASRSRDGQREQFF. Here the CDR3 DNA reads TGTGCCAGCAGGTCTCGGGACGGGCAGCGGGAGCAGTTCTTC.